The 5 T cell receptor beta chains reported below all come from one sample, sequenced in a study of T cell responses to AZD1222 COVID-19 vaccine (dated by TCRdb to the early 2020s). The time point label on this specimen signifies: baseline before first vaccination. The method was the immunoSEQ multiplex PCR assay. TCRdb's version of the immuneACCESS table is confined to in-frame rearrangements and falls short of the full clone set. An unresolved V gene accounts for under half of the shortfall where checked; the remainder is of unknown origin. The sample table records 90,000 to 120,000 clones; 70% to 90% of these occur just once. The leading ten clones occupy 6.6% of the sample. This specimen was peripheral blood, taken on day 0 of AZD1222 vaccination. These receptors were obtained from an adult in good health.

The chain carries TRBV9 and TRBJ2-3; 11 nucleotides align to TRBD2. V dropped 0 bases and J dropped 4; count of bases not matched to a gene: 13. This CDR3 spans 19 amino acids. Germline-derived CDR1 and CDR2 are SGDLS and YYNGEE. As DNA, the CDR3 is TGTGCCAGCAGCGTAGGGGGGGGTCCTAGCGGGAGGTTGGCAGATACGCAGTATTTT. Encoded protein: CASSVGGGPSGRLADTQYF.

This chain uses TRBV2 with TRBJ2-2; D is unclear. V was pared by 3 bases and J by 11 bases, with 4 bases between. Germline V gives CDR1 SNHLY, CDR2 FYNNEI. The CDR3 has 10 amino acids. CDR3 nucleotide sequence: TGTGCCAGCAGTGATGGTGAGCTGTTTTTT. It yields the protein CASSDGELFF.

The V gene is TRBV12-3 or TRBV12-4, the J gene TRBJ2-5; TRBD1 might be the D (6 bases). Trimming left V 2 bases short and J 5 bases short, with 9 bases between. The CDR3 extends over 13 amino acids. DNA of the CDR3: TGTGCCAGCAGTTTAAATCAGGGGGAGACCCAGTACTTC. Its protein is CASSLNQGETQYF.

A single count supports this clone. This chain links TRBV21-1 with TRBJ2-1; the tabulated D call, TRBD2, remains unverified against the DNA. TRBV21-1 is an annotated pseudogene. The CDR3 is 17 residues long. Written as DNA, the CDR3 is TGTGCCAGCAGCAAAGGCCCGGGGACTAGGCTATACAATGAGCAGTTCTTC. Amino acid sequence: CASSKGPGTRLYNEQFF.

The chain couples TRBV27 to TRBJ1-4; the D gene is possibly TRBD1 (5 bases). This CDR3 has 15 residues. The V end was cut by 10 bases, the J end by 0 bases, with 15 bases between. Germline V gives CDR1 MNHEY, CDR2 SMNVEV (reference sequence). The chain's CDR3 is CATQARGATNEKLFF. The CDR3, as DNA: TGTGCCACCCAGGCTCGGGGGGCAACTAATGAAAAACTGTTTTTT.